The entry below describes one T cell receptor (beta chain). Produced via immunoSEQ multiplex PCR; TCRdb's table is partial and in-frame only. The sample includes about 700,000 clones, 74% of them seen just once. V lost 0 bases to trimming and J lost 11 bases; unmatched junction nucleotides: 5. Germline CDR1 reads SGDLS; CDR2 reads YYNGEE. This CDR3 contains 14 residues. The record originates from a study of shared clonotypes between healthy human individuals. Sequences were obtained from memory CD4+ T cells sorted from blood. Subset: CD45RA-negative fraction. The clonotype comes from a woman aged 25 to 39 in good health. J is TRBJ2-1 and V is TRBV9; TRBD2 aligns across 10 bases. The CDR3, as DNA: TGTGCCAGCAGCGTAGCAGCGGGAGGGCTTCAGCAGTTCTTC. It translates to CASSVAAGGLQQFF.